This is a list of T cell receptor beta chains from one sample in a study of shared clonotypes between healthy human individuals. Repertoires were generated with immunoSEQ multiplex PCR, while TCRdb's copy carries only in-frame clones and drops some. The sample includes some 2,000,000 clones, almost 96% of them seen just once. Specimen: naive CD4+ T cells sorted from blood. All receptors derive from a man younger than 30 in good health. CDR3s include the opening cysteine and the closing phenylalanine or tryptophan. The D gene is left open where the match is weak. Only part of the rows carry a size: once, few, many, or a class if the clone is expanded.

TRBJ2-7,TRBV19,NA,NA,CASSIFGAKPYEQYF,TGTGCCAGTAGTATTTTCGGAGCGAAACCCTACGAGCAGTACTTC
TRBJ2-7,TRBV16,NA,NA,CASRDGAYEQYF,TGTGCCAGCAGGGACGGGGCCTACGAGCAGTACTTC
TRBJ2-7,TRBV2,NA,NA,CASSVEGTGEQYF,TGTGCCAGCAGTGTGGAAGGGACCGGCGAGCAGTACTTC
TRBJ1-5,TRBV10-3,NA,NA,CATWGGSNQPQHF,TGTGCCACTTGGGGGGGGTCAAATCAGCCCCAGCATTTT
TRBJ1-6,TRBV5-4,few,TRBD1,CASSTGDVSSPLHF,TGTGCCAGCAGCACAGGGGATGTGAGTTCACCCCTCCACTTT
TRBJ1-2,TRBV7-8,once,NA,CASTIGANSIWLTF,TGTGCCAGCACCATCGGGGCGAACTCGATATGGCTCACCTTC
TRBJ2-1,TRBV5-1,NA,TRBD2,CASRRATSGTRNEQFF,TGCGCCAGCAGGCGAGCGACTAGCGGGACTCGCAATGAGCAGTTCTTC
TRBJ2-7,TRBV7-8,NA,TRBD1,CASSPRQGKSSYEQYF,TGTGCCAGCAGCCCCCGACAGGGGAAAAGCTCCTACGAGCAGTACTTC
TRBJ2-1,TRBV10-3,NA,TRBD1,CAISESGQGSEQFF,TGTGCCATCAGTGAGTCGGGACAGGGATCTGAGCAGTTCTTC
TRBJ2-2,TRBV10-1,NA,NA,CASSGTLNTGELFF,TGCGCCAGCAGTGGGACTTTGAACACCGGGGAGCTGTTTTTT
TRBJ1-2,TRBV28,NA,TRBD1,CASSSPGRGAYGYTF,TGTGCCAGCAGTTCCCCGGGCAGGGGGGCGTATGGCTACACCTTC
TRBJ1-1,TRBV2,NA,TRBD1,CASSGQGMGTEAFF,TGTGCCAGCAGTGGACAGGGGATGGGCACTGAAGCTTTCTTT
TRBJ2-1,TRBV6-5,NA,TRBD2,CASSYGLATRNEQFF,TGTGCCAGCAGTTACGGACTAGCCACCCGCAATGAGCAGTTCTTC
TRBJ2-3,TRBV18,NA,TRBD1,CASSLNLGQVASTDTQYF,TGTGCCAGCTCTCTCAATTTGGGACAGGTCGCTAGCACAGATACGCAGTATTTT
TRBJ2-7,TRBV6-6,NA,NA,CASSYGTGGLYEQYF,TGTGCCAGCAGTTACGGTACGGGGGGCCTTTACGAGCAGTACTTC
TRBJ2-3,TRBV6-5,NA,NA,CASSRGGVTDTQYF,TGTGCCAGCAGTCGAGGGGGGGTCACAGATACGCAGTATTTT
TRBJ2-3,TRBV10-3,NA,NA,CAISGSTVGKGNTQYF,TGTGCCATCAGTGGATCAACAGTCGGTAAGGGGAATACGCAGTATTTT
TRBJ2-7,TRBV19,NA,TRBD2,CASSSRLTSGGARNYEQYF,TGTGCCAGTAGTTCTAGGTTGACTAGCGGGGGAGCAAGGAACTACGAGCAGTACTTC
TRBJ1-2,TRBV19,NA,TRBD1,CASSIPGTGAPSSF,TGTGCCAGTAGTATCCCCGGGACAGGAGCCCCCTCCTCCTTC
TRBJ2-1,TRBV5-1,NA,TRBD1,CASSLSGGDMNEQFF,TGCGCCAGCAGCTTGTCAGGGGGCGACATGAATGAGCAGTTCTTC
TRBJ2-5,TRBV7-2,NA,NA,CASSLGASETQYF,TGTGCCAGCAGCTTAGGGGCCTCTGAGACCCAGTACTTC
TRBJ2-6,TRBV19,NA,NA,CASTITGTGANVLTF,TGTGCCAGTACTATCACAGGGACTGGGGCCAACGTCCTGACTTTC
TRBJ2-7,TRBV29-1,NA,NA,CSVQVTYEQYF,TGCAGCGTTCAGGTAACCTACGAGCAGTACTTC
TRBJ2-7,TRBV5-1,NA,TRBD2,CASSLTSGGREEQYF,TGCGCCAGCAGCCTAACTAGCGGGGGGCGGGAAGAGCAGTACTTC
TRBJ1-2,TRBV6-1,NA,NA,CASSGETALNYGYTF,TGTGCCAGCAGTGGGGAAACAGCCCTAAACTATGGCTACACCTTC
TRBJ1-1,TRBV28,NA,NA,CASSTTNTEAFF,TGTGCCAGCAGCACCACGAACACTGAAGCTTTCTTT